This record looks at one T cell receptor beta chain sequence and its context. Its antigen is not known. CDR1 is SGHRS and CDR2 is YFSETQ in the germline V gene. This CDR3 comprises 17 residues. V shed 4 bases, J shed 3 bases, and the junction held 7 bases outside the gene matches. The entry originates in a study of graft-versus-host responses after intestinal transplantation. Overall study context: Tacrolimus and steroids were given for 2 to 4 years to all recipients after anti-thymocyte globulin induction. Findings and caveats of the study: Some GvH clones were seen earlier in gut or blood, suggesting intestinal origin.

Some clones are missing from TCRdb's copy, which holds only in-frame ones; the method was immunoSEQ multiplex PCR. Found here are some 150,000 clones, about 93% of them singletons; the top ten hold about 0.18%. The gene calls are TRBV5-1 and TRBJ2-3, with 14 bases lining up with TRBD2. This sequence originates from a human donor who received an intestinal transplant. Sequences were derived from unstimulated CD4+ T cells sorted from spleen or lymph node cells, sampled before intestinal transplant. The CDR3 is CASSPGTSGSGTDTQYF. The CDR3 bases are TGCGCCAGCAGCCCAGGGACTAGCGGGAGTGGTACAGATACGCAGTATTTT. The variable domain in full, completed from reference TRBV5-1 and TRBJ2-3, reads KAGVTQTPRYLIKTRGQQVTLSCSPISGHRSVSWYQQTPGQGLQFLFEYFSETQRNKGNFPGRFSGRQFSNSRSEMNVSTLELGDSALYLCASSPGTSGSGTDTQYFGPGTRLTVL.